A selection of T cell receptor beta chains follows, all from one sample in a study of OX40 agonist ivuxolimab in advanced cancers. TCRdb keeps only in-frame clones here, not all; method: immunoSEQ multiplex PCR. The data show 79,000 or so clones, around 85% seen once. The sample was CD4+ or CD8+ T cells sorted from blood, taken in a trial of the OX40 agonist ivuxolimab. The source is an adult with an advanced solid tumor such as melanoma, head and neck, liver or kidney cancer. CDR3s include the opening cysteine and the closing phenylalanine or tryptophan. The D gene is left open where the match is weak. Some rows mark clone size as missing; the rest say once, few, many or name a class of expanded clone.

J	D	V	size	DNA	CDR3
TRBJ1-6	NA	TRBV27	NA	TGTGCCAGCAGTATGAACGGCGAAATCGACCTCCACTTT	CASSMNGEIDLHF
TRBJ2-1	NA	TRBV4-2	NA	TGTGCCAGCAGCCAAGATTACGCGAGGGGGTTCTACAATGAGCAGTTCTTC	CASSQDYARGFYNEQFF
TRBJ1-6	NA	TRBV30	NA	TGTGCCTGGAGTGTTTCACTGCACTATAATTCACCCCTCCACTTT	CAWSVSLHYNSPLHF
TRBJ2-5	TRBD2	TRBV11-1	NA	TGTGCCAGCAGCTCTGGACTAGCAGAGACCCAGTACTTC	CASSSGLAETQYF
TRBJ1-2	NA	TRBV12-2	NA	TGTGCAAGTCGCCCCGGACAGGAACTTGGCTACACCTTC	CASRPGQELGYTF
TRBJ1-2	NA	TRBV6-5	NA	TGTGCCAGCAGTGAAGCTCGTGGGTATGGCTACACCTTC	CASSEARGYGYTF
TRBJ1-2	NA	TRBV6-1	NA	TGTGCCAGCAGTGAATGGCAGGGAGATAACTATGGCTACACCTTC	CASSEWQGDNYGYTF
TRBJ2-3	TRBD2	TRBV7-3	NA	TGTGCCAGCAGCCTAACTAGCGGGGGGCCGAATACGCAGTATTTT	CASSLTSGGPNTQYF
TRBJ1-2	NA	TRBV4-1	NA	TGCGCCAGCAGCCAGGGTACATTCTATGGCTACACCTTC	CASSQGTFYGYTF
TRBJ2-3	NA	TRBV27	NA	TGTGCCAGCAGTCTGGCGCAAGTTGCAGATACGCAGTATTTT	CASSLAQVADTQYF
TRBJ1-6	TRBD1	TRBV6-5	NA	TGTGCCAGCAGTTCCGGGACAGGGGTTTCACCCCTCCACTTT	CASSSGTGVSPLHF
TRBJ1-6	NA	TRBV11-2	NA	TGTGCCAGCAGTTTTGGGGACGGAAACAATTCACCCCTCCACTTT	CASSFGDGNNSPLHF
TRBJ2-1	NA	TRBV7-8	NA	TGTGCCAGCAGCTTAGAACTGAGCTCCTACAATGAGCAGTTCTTC	CASSLELSSYNEQFF
TRBJ1-6	TRBD1	TRBV28	NA	TGTGCCAGCAGTTTCGCAGGGGGCCATAGATCACCCCTCCACTTT	CASSFAGGHRSPLHF
TRBJ1-3	NA	TRBV14	few	TGTGCCAGCAGCCAAATGGGAAACACCATATATTTT	CASSQMGNTIYF
TRBJ1-3	NA	TRBV9	NA	TGTGCCAGCAGCGTAGGTGGGACGGGGTCTGGAAACACCATATATTTT	CASSVGGTGSGNTIYF
TRBJ2-5	NA	TRBV7-6	NA	TGTGCCAGCAGCTTAGGGGCTGGGTTTCTCCAAGAGACCCAGTACTTC	CASSLGAGFLQETQYF
TRBJ1-5	NA	TRBV19	NA	TGTGCCAGTAGTATCGGCGGGGCGCCCCAGCATTTT	CASSIGGAPQHF
TRBJ1-2	NA	TRBV30	NA	TGTGCCTGGAGTGTTAGGGCAGGTTATGGCTACACCTTC	CAWSVRAGYGYTF
TRBJ2-7	NA	TRBV15	NA	TGTGCCACCAGCAGGCCCTCACAGGCCTCCTACGAGCAGTACTTC	CATSRPSQASYEQYF
TRBJ2-5	TRBD1	TRBV11-3	NA	TGTGCCAGCAGCCACGGGACAGGGGGCCAGGAGACCCAGTACTTC	CASSHGTGGQETQYF
TRBJ1-4	TRBD1	TRBV30	NA	TGTGCTTCCGAGGGAGGGGGCTGGTATCGAGAAAAACTGTTTTTT	CASEGGGWYREKLFF
TRBJ2-7	NA	TRBV5-4	few	TGTGCCAGCAGCTTGGGGTCCCCAACCTACGAGCAGTACTTC	CASSLGSPTYEQYF
TRBJ2-3	TRBD2	TRBV28	NA	TGTGCCAGCACCGCGGGGGTGACAGATACGCAGTATTTT	CASTAGVTDTQYF
TRBJ2-1	NA	TRBV2	NA	TGTGCCAGCAGCCCTATACCCGAGCAGTTCTTC	CASSPIPEQFF
TRBJ1-2	NA	TRBV29-1	NA	TGCAGCGTTGAACAACAGGGTGACGGCTACACCTTC	CSVEQQGDGYTF
TRBJ2-7	TRBD1	TRBV9	once	TGTGCCAGCAGTGATATTACCGGGACAGGTTCTCTAACTATCTCCTACGAGCAGTACTTC	CASSDITGTGSLTISYEQYF
TRBJ1-3	TRBD1	TRBV30	once	TGTGCCATATCACAGGGGGCGGTGGGAAACACCATATATTTT	CAISQGAVGNTIYF
TRBJ2-5	TRBD1	TRBV6-5	few	TGTGCCAGCAGTCGGACAGGCCTCCGGGAGACCCAGTACTTC	CASSRTGLRETQYF
TRBJ1-4	TRBD1	TRBV6-5	NA	TGTGCCAGCAGGGGGACAGCAACTAATGAAAAACTGTTTTTT	CASRGTATNEKLFF
TRBJ2-7	NA	TRBV18	NA	TGTGCCAGCTCACCACAGGGGATCGCCTCCTACGAGCAGTACTTC	CASSPQGIASYEQYF
TRBJ2-1	NA	TRBV11-1	NA	TGTGCCAGCAGCGCCTCGGCGGGCAAAAATGAGCAGTTCTTC	CASSASAGKNEQFF
TRBJ1-5	NA	TRBV7-9	once	TGTGCCAGCAGCCGAGAGAGGCAGCCCCAGCATTTT	CASSRERQPQHF
TRBJ2-7	NA	TRBV7-2	NA	TGTGCCAGCAGCTTAGCAGGGCCCGGTGGGTACGAGCAGTACTTC	CASSLAGPGGYEQYF
TRBJ1-2	NA	TRBV2	NA	TGTGCCAGCAGTGAAGTGGGGGGGGCAATCTATGGCTACACCTTC	CASSEVGGAIYGYTF
TRBJ2-3	TRBD2	TRBV25-1	NA	TGTGCCAGCAGTGAGTCAGCGGGGCACACAGATACGCAGTATTTT	CASSESAGHTDTQYF
TRBJ2-1	TRBD1	TRBV18	NA	TGTGCCAGCTCACCTCGACAGGGAGATGAGCAGTTCTTC	CASSPRQGDEQFF
TRBJ2-5	TRBD2	TRBV29-1	few	TGCAGCTCCTTGGGACTAGGAACGGAGACCCAGTACTTC	CSSLGLGTETQYF
TRBJ2-1	NA	TRBV14	NA	TGTGCCAGCAGCCCCCGGGAGCAATTATACAATGAGCAGTTCTTC	CASSPREQLYNEQFF
TRBJ1-5	NA	TRBV4-1	NA	TGCGCCAGCAGCCAAAGGGACGGAAATCAGCCCCAGCATTTT	CASSQRDGNQPQHF
TRBJ1-6	TRBD1	TRBV18	few	TGTGCCAGCTCACCGGGACAGGGAACGGGGCCCCTCCACTTT	CASSPGQGTGPLHF
TRBJ1-5	NA	TRBV7-9	few	TGTGCCAGCAGCCTGGGGCAGGGAGGACAGCCCCAGCATTTT	CASSLGQGGQPQHF